Sequencing of this TCR beta chain was carried out in a study of blood T cell repertoires in COVID-19. Study overall: PBMCs, B-cell-depleted T cells, or T cells were the source of the cDNA or gDNA that made up the material.

In the authors' workflow: Estimation of nucleated cell counts relied on the amplification of reference gene primers. Here immunoSEQ multiplex PCR was the method, and the copy in TCRdb shows in-frame clones only, minus some. That table furnishes V, J and clone size, whereas the DNA furnished D and trimming. This sample has 35,000 to 50,000 clones, with 80% to 90% found just once. Germline CDR1 reads LGHNT; CDR2 reads FRNRAP. The CDR3 is 12 amino acids. The V gene end was trimmed by 1 base and the J gene end by 11 bases; junction bases not matched to a gene: 0. The sample comprised peripheral blood. V gene TRBV12-5 combines with J gene TRBJ1-4, with 8 bases matching TRBD1. The TCR sequence derives from a human donor in a cohort sampled during active COVID-19. CDR3 in DNA: TGTGCTAGTGGTTTGGGACAGGGGAAACTGTTTTTT. Translation gives CASGLGQGKLFF.